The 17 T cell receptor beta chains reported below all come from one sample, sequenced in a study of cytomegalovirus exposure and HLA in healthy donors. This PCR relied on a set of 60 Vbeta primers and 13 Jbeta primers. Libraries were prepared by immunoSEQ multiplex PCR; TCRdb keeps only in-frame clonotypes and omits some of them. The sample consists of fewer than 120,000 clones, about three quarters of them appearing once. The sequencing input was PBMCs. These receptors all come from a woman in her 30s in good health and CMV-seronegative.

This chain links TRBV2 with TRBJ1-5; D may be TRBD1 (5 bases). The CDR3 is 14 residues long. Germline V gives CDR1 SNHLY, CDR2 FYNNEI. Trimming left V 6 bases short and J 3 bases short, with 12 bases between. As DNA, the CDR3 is TGTGCCAGCAGGAAAGGGGTTATCAATCAGCCCCAGCATTTT. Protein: CASRKGVINQPQHF.

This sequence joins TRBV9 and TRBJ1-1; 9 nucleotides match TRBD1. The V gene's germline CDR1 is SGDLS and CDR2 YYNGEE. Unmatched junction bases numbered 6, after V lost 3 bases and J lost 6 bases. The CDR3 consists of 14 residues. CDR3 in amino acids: CASSAGQGWSEAFF. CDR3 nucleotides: TGTGCCAGCAGCGCCGGACAGGGGTGGTCTGAAGCTTTCTTT.

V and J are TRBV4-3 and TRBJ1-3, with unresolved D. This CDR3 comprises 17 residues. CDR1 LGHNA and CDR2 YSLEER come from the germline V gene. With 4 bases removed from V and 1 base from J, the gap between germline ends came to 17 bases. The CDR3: CASSLSSTRPSGNTIYF. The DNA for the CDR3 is TGCGCCAGCAGCCTCAGTTCGACGAGGCCGTCTGGAAACACCATATATTTT.

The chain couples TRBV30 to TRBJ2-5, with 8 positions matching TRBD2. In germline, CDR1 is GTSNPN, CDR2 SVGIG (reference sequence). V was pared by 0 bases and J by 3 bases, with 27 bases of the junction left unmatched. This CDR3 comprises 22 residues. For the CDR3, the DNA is TGTGCCTGGAGTGTACGACGCCCTGGGCTAGCGGGCGATCCGAATTTCAAAGAGACCCAGTACTTC. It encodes CAWSVRRPGLAGDPNFKETQYF.

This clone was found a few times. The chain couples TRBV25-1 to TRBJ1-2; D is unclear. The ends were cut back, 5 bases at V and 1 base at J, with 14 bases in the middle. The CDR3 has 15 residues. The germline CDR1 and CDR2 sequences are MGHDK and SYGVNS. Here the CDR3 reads CASSNEGRLNYGYTF. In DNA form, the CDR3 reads TGTGCCAGCAGTAATGAGGGTAGGCTTAACTATGGCTACACCTTC.

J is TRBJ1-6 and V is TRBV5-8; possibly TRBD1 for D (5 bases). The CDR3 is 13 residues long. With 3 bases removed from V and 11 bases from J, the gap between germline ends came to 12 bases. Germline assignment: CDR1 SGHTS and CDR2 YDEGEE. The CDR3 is CASSYPGVTPLHF. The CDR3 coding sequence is TGTGCCAGCAGCTACCCGGGGGTTACACCCCTCCACTTT.

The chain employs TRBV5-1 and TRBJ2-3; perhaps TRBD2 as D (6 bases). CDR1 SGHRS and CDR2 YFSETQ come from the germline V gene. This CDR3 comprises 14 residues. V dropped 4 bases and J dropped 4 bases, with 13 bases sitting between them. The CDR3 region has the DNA TGCGCCAGCAGCCTCGGGGGTTCCCCAGATACGCAGTATTTT. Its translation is CASSLGGSPDTQYF.

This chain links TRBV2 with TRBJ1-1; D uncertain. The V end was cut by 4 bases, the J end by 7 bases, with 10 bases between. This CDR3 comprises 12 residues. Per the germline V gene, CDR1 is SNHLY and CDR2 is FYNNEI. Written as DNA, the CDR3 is TGTGCCAGCAGTGCTATCGGGGATGAAGCTTTCTTT. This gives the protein CASSAIGDEAFF.

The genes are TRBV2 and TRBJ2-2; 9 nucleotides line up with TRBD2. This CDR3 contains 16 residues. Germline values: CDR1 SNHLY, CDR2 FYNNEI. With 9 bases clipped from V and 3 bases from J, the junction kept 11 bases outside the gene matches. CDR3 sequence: CASGAPTSGYTGELFF. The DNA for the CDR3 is TGTGCCAGTGGGGCCCCGACTAGCGGCTACACCGGGGAGCTGTTTTTT.

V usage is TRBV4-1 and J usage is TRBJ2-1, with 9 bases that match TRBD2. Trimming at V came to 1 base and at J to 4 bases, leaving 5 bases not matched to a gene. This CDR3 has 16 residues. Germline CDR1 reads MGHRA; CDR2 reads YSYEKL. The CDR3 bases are TGCGCCAGCAGCCAAGGGACTAGCGTATTTTACAATGAGCAGTTCTTC. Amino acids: CASSQGTSVFYNEQFF.

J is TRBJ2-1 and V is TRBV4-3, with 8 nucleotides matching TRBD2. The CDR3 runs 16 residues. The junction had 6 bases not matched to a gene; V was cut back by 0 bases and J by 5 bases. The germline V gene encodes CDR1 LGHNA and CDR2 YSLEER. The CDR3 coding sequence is TGCGCCAGCAGCCAAGATCATAGACTAGCGCACAATGAGCAGTTCTTC. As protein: CASSQDHRLAHNEQFF.

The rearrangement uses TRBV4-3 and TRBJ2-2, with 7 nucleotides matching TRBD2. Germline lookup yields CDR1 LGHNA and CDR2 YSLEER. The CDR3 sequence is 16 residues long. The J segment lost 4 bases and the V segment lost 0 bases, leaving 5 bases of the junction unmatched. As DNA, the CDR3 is TGCGCCAGCAGCCAAGACACGGGAGGAAGCACCGGGGAGCTGTTTTTT. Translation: CASSQDTGGSTGELFF.

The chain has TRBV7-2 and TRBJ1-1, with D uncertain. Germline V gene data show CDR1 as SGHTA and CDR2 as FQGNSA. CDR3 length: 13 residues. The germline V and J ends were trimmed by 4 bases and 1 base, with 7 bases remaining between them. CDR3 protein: CASSSEANTEAFF. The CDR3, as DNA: TGTGCCAGCAGCTCCGAAGCGAACACTGAAGCTTTCTTT.

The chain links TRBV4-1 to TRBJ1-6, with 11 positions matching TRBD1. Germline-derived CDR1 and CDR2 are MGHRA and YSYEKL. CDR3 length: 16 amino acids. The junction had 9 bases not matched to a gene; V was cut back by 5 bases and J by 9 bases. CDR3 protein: CASSGDRGSIISPLHF. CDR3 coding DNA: TGCGCCAGCAGCGGGGACAGGGGGTCCATAATTTCACCCCTCCACTTT.

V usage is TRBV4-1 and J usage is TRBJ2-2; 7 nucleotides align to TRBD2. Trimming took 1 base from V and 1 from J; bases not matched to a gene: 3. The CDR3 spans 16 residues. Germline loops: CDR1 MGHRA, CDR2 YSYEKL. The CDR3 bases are TGCGCCAGCAGCCAAGTACTAGCGCTGAACACCGGGGAGCTGTTTTTT. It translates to CASSQVLALNTGELFF.

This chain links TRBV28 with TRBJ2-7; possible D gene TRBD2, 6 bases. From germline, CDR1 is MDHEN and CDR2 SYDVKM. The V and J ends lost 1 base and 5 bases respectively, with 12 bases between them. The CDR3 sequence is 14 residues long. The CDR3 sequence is CASSLSQGGDEQYF. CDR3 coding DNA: TGTGCCAGCAGTTTATCGCAGGGCGGGGACGAGCAGTACTTC.

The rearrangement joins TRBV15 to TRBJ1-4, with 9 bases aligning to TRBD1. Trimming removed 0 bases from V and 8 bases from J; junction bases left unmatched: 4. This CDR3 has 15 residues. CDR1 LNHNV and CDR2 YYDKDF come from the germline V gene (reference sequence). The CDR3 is CATSRDPTGGEKLFF. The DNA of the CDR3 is TGTGCCACCAGCAGAGATCCGACAGGGGGAGAAAAACTGTTTTTT. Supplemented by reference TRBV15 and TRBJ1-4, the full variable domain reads DAMVIQNPRYQVTQFGKPVTLSCSQTLNHNVMYWYQQKSSQAPKLLFHYYDKDFNNEADTPDNFQSRRPNTSFCFLDIRSPGLGDTAMYLCATSRDPTGGEKLFFGSGTQLSVL.